The clone carrying this T cell receptor beta chain was counted many times. What it binds is not known. Germline V CDR1 and CDR2: ENHRY, SYGVKD. V lost 6 bases to trimming and J lost 3 bases; unmatched junction nucleotides: 8. The CDR3 consists of 15 residues. The investigators amplified TCR beta CDR3 regions from RNA transcripts. During a first-round RT-PCR of the TCR CDR3, the HTBI primer set was used. TCRdb re-called the multiplex PCR reads with MiXCR, one entry per CDR3 protein. The sample holds 350,000 to 500,000 distinct CDR3 sequences, approximately 15% seen once. The data were obtained in a study of T cells in Graves' hyperthyroidism and ophthalmopathy. Overall study context: Peripheral blood was acquired at first diagnosis, ahead of any therapy whatsoever.

Study-wide points: Onset of ophthalmopathy came a median around 6.2 months after the model predicted it. Blood held most thyroid clonotypes expanded above 0.001 frequency. Stable hyperthyroidism was separated from ophthalmopathy by a model based on 13 V-J features.

The chain couples TRBV10-3 to TRBJ1-1; 9 nucleotides align to TRBD1. The TCR sequence derives from a woman between 18 and 29 years old with Graves' hyperthyroidism. Sample: blood. CDR3 amino acids: CAIRERDREHTEAFF. As DNA, the CDR3 is TGTGCCATCAGGGAAAGGGACAGGGAGCACACTGAAGCTTTCTTT.